A single sample gave rise to the 31 T cell receptor beta chains below, sequenced in a study of radiotherapy plus CTLA-4 blockade in lung cancer. Sequenced by immunoSEQ multiplex PCR; TCRdb stores in-frame clones only, minus some. The data hold about 35,000 clones, with 85% observed a single time. This sample comprised peripheral blood, obtained from a patient treated with radiotherapy plus ipilimumab. The receptors stem from a human donor with non-small cell lung cancer who had stable disease on radiotherapy plus ipilimumab.

This clone has a handful of counts. V is TRBV28 and J is TRBJ2-3, with D maybe TRBD1 (5 bases). The germline gives CDR1 MDHEN, CDR2 SYDVKM. The ends were cut back, 2 bases at V and 1 base at J, with 19 bases in the middle. This CDR3 region has 18 residues. Written as DNA, the CDR3 is TGTGCCAGCAGTTTACCCCCGCCAGGGAAGATCCGCACAGATACGCAGTATTTT. Translation: CASSLPPPGKIRTDTQYF.

J is TRBJ2-1 and V is TRBV7-3; D possibly corresponds to TRBD2 (6 bases). Germline V gene sequence: CDR1 SGHTA, CDR2 FQGTGA. V was shortened by 5 bases and J by 0 bases, with 11 bases between the two germline ends. This CDR3 region has 15 residues. The CDR3 sequence is CASSDGTYSYNEQFF. CDR3 DNA sequence: TGTGCCAGCAGCGACGGGACTTACTCCTACAATGAGCAGTTCTTC.

The gene calls are TRBV5-1 and TRBJ2-1; D is unresolved. The CDR3 is made up of 15 amino acids. Between the trimmed V and J ends, which lost 6 bases and 7 bases, there was a span of 20 bases. The germline V gene has CDR1 SGHRS and CDR2 YFSETQ. This CDR3 is CASTPSTTSRNEQFF. The CDR3 DNA reads as TGCGCCAGCACCCCGTCCACAACCTCTAGGAATGAGCAGTTCTTC.

The J gene is TRBJ1-4, the V gene TRBV4-1; possibly TRBD1 for D (6 bases). The CDR3 runs 16 residues. The V end lost 2 bases, the J end lost 3 bases, and 13 bases lay between the germline ends. Germline assignment: CDR1 MGHRA and CDR2 YSYEKL. The CDR3 protein is CASSQRGGVANEKLFF. CDR3 in DNA: TGCGCCAGCAGCCAACGAGGGGGGGTAGCTAATGAAAAACTGTTTTTT.

The chain carries TRBV28 and TRBJ1-2; 8 bases map to TRBD1. CDR1 is MDHEN and CDR2 is SYDVKM in the germline V gene. Germline trimming cut 2 bases from V and 1 base from J; bases unmatched to any gene: 18. The CDR3 has 20 amino acids. The CDR3 spells CASSLNGEEARGRFNYGYTF. CDR3 DNA: TGTGCCAGCAGTTTAAATGGGGAAGAGGCCAGGGGGCGCTTTAACTATGGCTACACCTTC.

The chain carries TRBV7-2 and TRBJ2-1, with 12 positions matching TRBD2. The CDR3 sequence is 15 residues long. Trimming took 5 bases from V and 7 from J; bases not matched to a gene: 6. The V gene's germline CDR1 is SGHTA and CDR2 FQGNSA. CDR3 sequence reads: CASSILAGGQNEQFF. DNA for the CDR3: TGTGCCAGCAGCATACTAGCGGGAGGCCAGAATGAGCAGTTCTTC.

The CDR3 sequence is CASTPAGGQPQHF. CDR3 DNA: TGTGCCAGCACCCCGGCAGGGGGTCAGCCCCAGCATTTT. The chain joins TRBV27 to TRBJ1-5; TRBD1 aligns across 7 bases. The CDR3 is made up of 13 amino acids. With V trimmed by 7 bases and J by 6 bases, 6 bases remained unmatched. The germline V gene has CDR1 MNHEY and CDR2 SMNVEV (reference sequence).

The CDR3 DNA follows: TGTGCCAGCAGCTTAGGAACCAGCGGGAGGGTAGCCGGGGAGCTGTTTTTT. It codes for CASSLGTSGRVAGELFF. This chain uses TRBV7-2 with TRBJ2-2; 10 nucleotides line up with TRBD2. Germline V gene sequence: CDR1 SGHTA, CDR2 FQGNSA. The CDR3 consists of 17 residues. The V gene end was trimmed by 1 base and the J gene end by 6 bases; junction bases not matched to a gene: 8.

The CDR3 loop reads CASSFLEFQPQHF. The CDR3, as DNA: TGTGCCAGCAGTTTTCTAGAATTTCAGCCCCAGCATTTT. This sequence joins TRBV28 and TRBJ1-5, with D unclear. CDR1 and CDR2 from the germline V gene are MDHEN and SYDVKM. This CDR3 spans 13 amino acids. Trimming took off 3 bases at V and 6 bases at J, with 9 bases between the two ends. Drawing the rest from reference TRBV28 and TRBJ1-5, the complete variable domain is DVKVTQSSRYLVKRTGEKVFLECVQDMDHENMFWYRQDPGLGLRLIYFSYDVKMKEKGDIPEGYSVSREKKERFSLILESASTNQTSMYLCASSFLEFQPQHFGDGTRLSIL.

There are a few counts of this clone. This chain links TRBV9 with TRBJ1-1, with D tentatively TRBD1 (5 bases). Trimming stripped 3 bases from V and 3 bases from J, with 9 bases between. Germline V lookup: CDR1 SGDLS, CDR2 YYNGEE. This CDR3 spans 13 amino acids. The CDR3 DNA is TGTGCCAGCAGCGCGGGGGGGTACACTGAAGCTTTCTTT. Its translation is CASSAGGYTEAFF.

The rearrangement links TRBV4-1 to TRBJ1-3, with D possibly matching TRBD1 (6 bases). Germline V gives CDR1 MGHRA, CDR2 YSYEKL. V lost 0 bases and J lost 1, with 16 bases in between. This CDR3 comprises 18 residues. The CDR3 loop reads CASSQDSGGLVSGNTIYF. CDR3 coding DNA: TGCGCCAGCAGCCAAGACAGCGGGGGGCTGGTGTCTGGAAACACCATATATTTT.

The chain couples TRBV6-1 to TRBJ2-3; 10 bases are a match to TRBD1. Trimming took 0 bases from V and 4 from J; bases not matched to a gene: 4. CDR3 length: 16 residues. From germline, CDR1 is MNHNS and CDR2 SASEGT. In nucleotides, the CDR3 is TGTGCCAGCAGTGAAGCGGTGGGACAGGGGTCAGATACGCAGTATTTT. The encoded protein is CASSEAVGQGSDTQYF.

This chain uses TRBV7-2 with TRBJ2-7, with 7 bases fitting TRBD2. The CDR3 runs 15 residues. Germline V lookup: CDR1 SGHTA, CDR2 FQGNSA. V shed 4 bases and J 3 bases; nucleotides not matched to a gene: 9. For the CDR3, the DNA is TGTGCCAGCAGCTCCCAGAAGGGAGGGGTCTACGAGCAGTACTTC. Encoded protein: CASSSQKGGVYEQYF.

The chain is built from TRBV10-3 and TRBJ2-5; the D is unclear. This CDR3 is 13 amino acids long. The germline gives CDR1 ENHRY, CDR2 SYGVKD. Trimming left V 2 bases short and J 2 bases short, with 6 bases between. CDR3 region: CAISEQQQETQYF. The CDR3 DNA follows: TGTGCCATCAGTGAGCAACAGCAAGAGACCCAGTACTTC.

The chain is built from TRBV23-1 and TRBJ2-7; possible D gene TRBD2, 5 bases. TRBV23-1 is assigned to the ORF class and has an uncertain function. The V gene lost 7 bases and the J gene lost 0 bases, with 19 bases spanning the gap. The CDR3 is 16 amino acids. CDR3 loop: CASTSPGRGSSYEQYF. DNA of the CDR3: TGCGCCAGCACATCTCCGGGGAGAGGTAGCTCCTACGAGCAGTACTTC.

The CDR3, as DNA: TGCGCCAGCAGCCAAGAAATTTCGGGACATAGCACAGATACGCAGTATTTT. The encoded protein is CASSQEISGHSTDTQYF. The rearrangement joins TRBV4-3 to TRBJ2-3, with D maybe TRBD1 (6 bases). This CDR3 is built from 17 residues. Germline-derived CDR1 and CDR2 are LGHNA and YSLEER. V lost 0 bases and J 0 bases, leaving 13 bases between the germline ends.

The count of this clone is one. V is TRBV27 and J is TRBJ1-1; TRBD1 is a possible D gene (6 bases). The V and J ends lost 7 bases and 8 bases respectively, with 17 bases between them. Per germline, CDR1 MNHEY and CDR2 SMNVEV (reference sequence). The CDR3 covers 13 residues. The CDR3 DNA reads as TGTGCCAGCATTCCGGGACACGGTAGGGAAGCTTTCTTT. It encodes CASIPGHGREAFF.

The chain uses TRBV7-9 and TRBJ2-7; D is perhaps TRBD2 (7 bases). V gave up 5 bases and J gave up 0 bases, with 14 bases separating them. Germline V lookup: CDR1 SEHNR, CDR2 FQNEAQ (reference sequence). The CDR3 loop spans 15 amino acids. The CDR3 protein is CASSPEGGTSYEQYF. The DNA of the CDR3 is TGTGCCAGCAGCCCAGAGGGGGGGACCTCCTACGAGCAGTACTTC.

V gene TRBV10-3 combines with J gene TRBJ2-3, with a possible D match to TRBD1 (6 bases). The CDR3 is 15 amino acids. V lost 3 bases and J 3 bases, leaving 13 bases between the germline ends. Germline V gene sequence: CDR1 ENHRY, CDR2 SYGVKD. The CDR3 nucleotides are TGTGCCATCAGTGACGGGCAGGGGACGACAGATACGCAGTATTTT. This codes for CAISDGQGTTDTQYF.

For the CDR3, the DNA is TGTGCCAGCAGTTTAGACGGGGGTGGCTACACCTTC. This codes for CASSLDGGGYTF. The chain recombines TRBV28 with TRBJ1-2, with a tentative D call TRBD1 (5 bases). Germline V lookup: CDR1 MDHEN, CDR2 SYDVKM. The CDR3 has 12 amino acids. The germline V and J ends were trimmed by 2 bases and 7 bases, with 8 bases remaining between them.

The chain carries TRBV14 and TRBJ2-7; D not certain. V was trimmed by 3 bases and J by 4 bases, leaving 10 bases between them. Germline-derived CDR1 and CDR2 are SGHDN and FVKESK. The CDR3 has 13 amino acids. The CDR3 sequence is CASSHQIIYEQYF. CDR3 coding DNA: TGTGCCAGCAGCCACCAGATTATTTACGAGCAGTACTTC.

The gene calls are TRBV5-8 and TRBJ2-7, with D maybe TRBD2 (6 bases). This CDR3 is 13 amino acids long. From germline, CDR1 is SGHTS and CDR2 YDEGEE. Trimming removed 1 base at V and 5 bases at J, with 10 bases between. This CDR3 is CASSLRGGDEQYF. The CDR3 bases are TGTGCCAGCAGCTTGCGGGGCGGGGACGAGCAGTACTTC.

The chain carries TRBV7-9 and TRBJ2-1; the match to TRBD2 covers 8 bases. CDR1 is SEHNR and CDR2 is FQNEAQ in the germline V gene (reference sequence). The CDR3 sequence is 15 residues long. CDR3 nucleotides: TGTTCCGATCGACTTGCGGGAGGACCCTACAATGAGCAGTTCTTC. Translated, it gives CSDRLAGGPYNEQFF.

DNA for the CDR3: TGTGCCAGCCGGCAGGGAGGGGGTGAGCAGTTCTTC. This sequence encodes CASRQGGGEQFF. The rearrangement joins TRBV28 to TRBJ2-1, with a possible D match to TRBD2 (7 bases). The CDR3 runs to 12 residues. Germline V gene sequence: CDR1 MDHEN, CDR2 SYDVKM. Trimming stripped 8 bases from V and 9 bases from J, with 14 bases between.

With respect to this clone: Other nucleotide sequences in the sample specify the same CDR3. The chain combines TRBV7-9 with TRBJ1-1; 7 bases map to TRBD1. The CDR3 has 15 amino acids. J lost 0 bases, V lost 5 bases, and 6 bases had no gene match. Germline CDR1 is SEHNR and CDR2 is FQNEAQ (reference sequence). The CDR3 sequence is CASSTTRGMNTEAFF. CDR3 sequence (DNA): TGTGCCAGCAGCACAACCAGGGGGATGAACACTGAAGCTTTCTTT.

This rearrangement joins TRBV15 to TRBJ2-5; 8 positions match TRBD2. The CDR3 sequence is 14 residues long. Trimming at V came to 8 bases and at J to 5 bases, leaving 10 bases not matched to a gene. Germline values: CDR1 LNHNV, CDR2 YYDKDF (reference sequence). The CDR3: CATAFRERGETQYF. The CDR3, as DNA: TGTGCCACCGCTTTTAGGGAGCGGGGGGAGACCCAGTACTTC.

The rearrangement links TRBV5-1 to TRBJ2-7; the match to TRBD2 covers 11 bases. The V segment lost 2 bases and the J segment 5 bases; nucleotides outside the gene matches: 9. Germline-derived CDR1 and CDR2 are SGHRS and YFSETQ. The CDR3 runs to 16 residues. CDR3 residues: CASSFLTSGSFNEQYF. CDR3 nucleotide sequence: TGCGCCAGCAGCTTCCTTACTAGCGGGAGTTTCAACGAGCAGTACTTC.

The CDR3 DNA is TGTGCCAGCAGTCTTTTACGCTCGCGAGGGGAGCTGTTTTTT. As protein: CASSLLRSRGELFF. The chain couples TRBV28 to TRBJ2-2; D is unresolved. The CDR3 spans 14 residues. Trimming pared 5 bases from V and 8 bases from J, leaving 15 bases between. The germline V gene has CDR1 MDHEN and CDR2 SYDVKM.

V and J are TRBV27 and TRBJ2-2; 7 bases map to TRBD2. This CDR3 contains 15 residues. Looked up from germline, CDR1 is MNHEY and CDR2 is SMNVEV (reference sequence). Trimming cost V 4 bases and J 3 bases; bases outside gene matches: 5. CDR3 DNA: TGTGCCAGCAGTTGGGGGGGGGTAGACACCGGGGAGCTGTTTTTT. Translated: CASSWGGVDTGELFF.

This clone was counted a single time. The chain carries TRBV5-1 and TRBJ1-1; tentative D call: TRBD1 (5 bases). Germline CDR1 SGHRS, CDR2 YFSETQ. Trimming removed 0 bases from V and 0 bases from J, with 6 bases in between. CDR3 length: 14 amino acids. CDR3 nucleotides: TGCGCCAGCAGCTTGGCACAGGTGAACACTGAAGCTTTCTTT. It yields the protein CASSLAQVNTEAFF.

This rearrangement joins TRBV2 to TRBJ1-2, with D perhaps matching TRBD1 (6 bases). Trimming took 6 bases from V and 4 from J, leaving 9 bases between them. This CDR3 is built from 12 residues. Germline loops: CDR1 SNHLY, CDR2 FYNNEI. CDR3 DNA: TGTGCCAGCAGAGGGACACCCTATGGCTACACCTTC. As protein: CASRGTPYGYTF. The full variable domain, in which reference TRBV2 and TRBJ1-2 provide the parts outside the CDR3, is EPEVTQTPSHQVTQMGQEVILRCVPISNHLYFYWYRQILGQKVEFLVSFYNNEISEKSEIFDDQFSVERPDGSNFTLKIRSTKLEDSAMYFCASRGTPYGYTFGSGTRLTVV.